This T cell receptor beta chain comes out of a study of blood T cell repertoires in COVID-19. Profiling relied on immunoSEQ multiplex PCR, and the TCRdb table lists in-frame clones only, not all of them. The repertoire holds 260,000 or so clones, with more than 75% as singletons. Trimming removed 9 bases from V and 1 base from J, with 21 bases in between. This CDR3 comprises 16 residues. Germline V gene sequence: CDR1 LNHDA, CDR2 SQIVND (reference sequence). The chain employs TRBV19 and TRBJ1-2; D unclear. The receptor was isolated from a man younger than 30 who had recovered from COVID-19. Sample: PBMCs or T cells enriched from blood (not recorded which). CDR3 sequence (DNA): TGTGCCAGCGAGACGCGCGGGCAGACTATTAACTATGGCTACACCTTC. The encoded protein is CASETRGQTINYGYTF.